This is a list of T cell receptor beta chains from one sample in a study of STAT5B mutations in CD4+ large granular lymphocyte leukemia. Some clones are missing from TCRdb's copy, which holds only in-frame ones; the method was immunoSEQ multiplex PCR. Of 25,000 to 35,000 clones in the sample, around 70% are singletons; the top ten hold approximately 0.29%. The specimen sequenced was CD4+ T cells from blood buffy coats. Source of these receptors: a human donor in good health. CDR3s include the opening cysteine and the closing phenylalanine or tryptophan. A D gene is named only where the DNA matches it firmly. Some rows have no size entry. The others give once, few or many, or a class for an expanded clone.

V gene: TRBV6-5; J gene: TRBJ2-3; clone size: -; D gene: -; CDR3 protein: CASSYGLSRITDTQYF; CDR3 DNA: TGTGCCAGCAGTTACGGACTATCGCGGATCACAGATACGCAGTATTTT
V gene: TRBV7-9; J gene: TRBJ2-3; clone size: -; D gene: -; CDR3 protein: CASSFSDRPDTQYF; CDR3 DNA: TGTGCCAGCAGCTTCTCGGATCGTCCAGATACGCAGTATTTT
V gene: TRBV28; J gene: TRBJ1-2; clone size: -; D gene: -; CDR3 protein: CASSLGRTSAGYTF; CDR3 DNA: TGTGCCAGCAGTTTAGGGAGGACCTCGGCTGGCTACACCTTC
V gene: TRBV5-6; J gene: TRBJ1-5; clone size: -; D gene: -; CDR3 protein: CASSSEGLRGQPQHF; CDR3 DNA: TGTGCCAGCAGCAGCGAAGGACTAAGGGGACAGCCCCAGCATTTT
V gene: TRBV5-1; J gene: TRBJ1-2; clone size: once; D gene: -; CDR3 protein: CASSLGTGRYYGYTF; CDR3 DNA: TGCGCCAGCAGCTTGGGAACAGGGAGGTACTATGGCTACACCTTC
V gene: TRBV28; J gene: TRBJ2-7; clone size: once; D gene: TRBD2; CDR3 protein: CASTTSGAEGGYEQYF; CDR3 DNA: TGTGCCAGTACGACTAGCGGGGCCGAAGGGGGTTACGAGCAGTACTTC
V gene: TRBV7-3; J gene: TRBJ2-1; clone size: few; D gene: -; CDR3 protein: CASSPGRGIYNEQFF; CDR3 DNA: TGTGCCAGCAGCCCAGGTCGGGGGATCTACAATGAGCAGTTCTTC
V gene: TRBV15; J gene: TRBJ1-1; clone size: -; D gene: -; CDR3 protein: CATSRGGTDERGAFF; CDR3 DNA: TGTGCCACCAGCAGAGGGGGGACGGACGAACGGGGAGCTTTCTTT
V gene: TRBV18; J gene: TRBJ1-1; clone size: -; D gene: TRBD1; CDR3 protein: CASSETGSDTEAFF; CDR3 DNA: TGTGCCAGCTCAGAGACAGGGAGCGACACTGAAGCTTTCTTT
V gene: TRBV2; J gene: TRBJ2-1; clone size: -; D gene: TRBD2; CDR3 protein: CASSATGLDYNEQFF; CDR3 DNA: TGTGCCAGCAGTGCAACGGGACTAGACTACAATGAGCAGTTCTTC
V gene: TRBV6-5; J gene: TRBJ1-1; clone size: -; D gene: TRBD1; CDR3 protein: CASRGDREATEAFF; CDR3 DNA: TGTGCCAGCAGAGGGGACAGGGAGGCCACTGAAGCTTTCTTT
V gene: TRBV11-2; J gene: TRBJ2-3; clone size: -; D gene: -; CDR3 protein: CASSTGTDTQYF; CDR3 DNA: TGTGCCAGCAGCACAGGGACAGATACGCAGTATTTT
V gene: TRBV7-2; J gene: TRBJ2-6; clone size: -; D gene: TRBD2; CDR3 protein: CASSWTSGSGANVLTF; CDR3 DNA: TGTGCCAGCAGCTGGACTAGCGGCTCTGGGGCCAACGTCCTGACTTTC
V gene: TRBV6-6; J gene: TRBJ2-7; clone size: -; D gene: -; CDR3 protein: CASSSWTGEQYF; CDR3 DNA: TGTGCCAGCAGTTCCTGGACGGGCGAGCAGTACTTC
V gene: TRBV28; J gene: TRBJ2-7; clone size: -; D gene: TRBD2; CDR3 protein: CASSPFLPGGYEQYF; CDR3 DNA: TGTGCCAGCAGCCCCTTTTTGCCGGGGGGATACGAGCAGTACTTC
V gene: TRBV6-1; J gene: TRBJ1-2; clone size: -; D gene: -; CDR3 protein: CASSGEGPANYGYTF; CDR3 DNA: TGTGCCAGCAGTGGGGAGGGTCCGGCAAATTATGGCTACACCTTC
V gene: TRBV19; J gene: TRBJ1-1; clone size: -; D gene: -; CDR3 protein: CASSTGTGATEAFF; CDR3 DNA: TGTGCCAGTAGTACCGGGACCGGTGCCACTGAAGCTTTCTTT
V gene: TRBV12-5; J gene: TRBJ1-5; clone size: -; D gene: -; CDR3 protein: CASASEAYNQPQHF; CDR3 DNA: TGTGCTAGTGCCTCGGAGGCCTACAATCAGCCCCAGCATTTT
V gene: TRBV30; J gene: TRBJ1-2; clone size: -; D gene: -; CDR3 protein: CAWGGNLGYTF; CDR3 DNA: TGTGCCTGGGGAGGTAACCTTGGGTACACCTTC
V gene: TRBV19; J gene: TRBJ2-4; clone size: -; D gene: -; CDR3 protein: CASSMTGHIQYF; CDR3 DNA: TGTGCCAGTAGTATGACTGGACACATTCAGTACTTC
V gene: TRBV10-3; J gene: TRBJ1-2; clone size: -; D gene: -; CDR3 protein: CAIFDGGYTF; CDR3 DNA: TGTGCCATCTTCGACGGTGGCTACACCTTC
V gene: TRBV27; J gene: TRBJ1-1; clone size: -; D gene: -; CDR3 protein: CASSPHVGIEAFF; CDR3 DNA: TGTGCCAGCAGTCCCCACGTGGGAATTGAAGCTTTCTTT
V gene: TRBV6-1; J gene: TRBJ1-5; clone size: few; D gene: TRBD1; CDR3 protein: CASRVGQGSNQPQHF; CDR3 DNA: TGTGCCAGCAGAGTGGGACAGGGGAGCAATCAGCCCCAGCATTTT
V gene: TRBV19; J gene: TRBJ1-1; clone size: -; D gene: TRBD1; CDR3 protein: CASSTTGTAVAFF; CDR3 DNA: TGTGCCAGTAGTACGACAGGGACCGCCGTAGCTTTCTTT
V gene: TRBV28; J gene: TRBJ1-1; clone size: few; D gene: -; CDR3 protein: CASNGGTYTEAFF; CDR3 DNA: TGTGCCAGCAACGGGGGAACCTACACTGAAGCTTTCTTT
V gene: TRBV7-9; J gene: TRBJ2-3; clone size: -; D gene: TRBD1; CDR3 protein: CASRSFKGQGSTDTQYF; CDR3 DNA: TGTGCCAGCAGGTCTTTTAAGGGACAGGGAAGCACAGATACGCAGTATTTT
V gene: TRBV19; J gene: TRBJ2-5; clone size: -; D gene: TRBD1; CDR3 protein: CASSTGGRGLSETQYF; CDR3 DNA: TGTGCCAGTAGTACAGGGGGCCGGGGGTTATCAGAGACCCAGTACTTC
V gene: TRBV28; J gene: TRBJ2-4; clone size: few; D gene: -; CDR3 protein: CASSGLGGKNIQYF; CDR3 DNA: TGTGCCAGCAGTGGGTTGGGTGGCAAAAACATTCAGTACTTC
V gene: TRBV7-9; J gene: TRBJ2-7; clone size: few; D gene: TRBD1; CDR3 protein: CASSPRGPYEQYF; CDR3 DNA: TGTGCCAGCAGCCCTAGGGGGCCCTACGAGCAGTACTTC
V gene: TRBV30; J gene: TRBJ1-5; clone size: -; D gene: -; CDR3 protein: CAWSVRAWDRNQPQHF; CDR3 DNA: TGTGCCTGGAGTGTACGAGCATGGGACCGCAATCAGCCCCAGCATTTT
V gene: TRBV30; J gene: TRBJ2-2; clone size: -; D gene: TRBD1; CDR3 protein: CAQDRGVWDTGELFF; CDR3 DNA: TGTGCCCAGGACAGGGGGGTATGGGACACCGGGGAGCTGTTTTTT
V gene: TRBV7-9; J gene: TRBJ1-2; clone size: -; D gene: TRBD1; CDR3 protein: CASSQGQGRGYTF; CDR3 DNA: TGTGCCAGCAGCCAAGGACAGGGTAGGGGCTACACCTTC
V gene: TRBV19; J gene: TRBJ1-2; clone size: -; D gene: TRBD1; CDR3 protein: CASNPGLPGQISQFYGYTF; CDR3 DNA: TGTGCCAGTAACCCTGGCCTTCCGGGACAGATCTCTCAGTTCTATGGCTACACCTTC
V gene: TRBV6-1; J gene: TRBJ2-5; clone size: once; D gene: TRBD2; CDR3 protein: CASSEVLSGGTKETQYF; CDR3 DNA: TGTGCCAGCAGTGAAGTTCTAAGCGGGGGTACAAAAGAGACCCAGTACTTC
V gene: TRBV7-9; J gene: TRBJ1-3; clone size: -; D gene: TRBD1; CDR3 protein: CGGGREWDSGNTIYF; CDR3 DNA: TGTGGAGGGGGCAGGGAATGGGACTCTGGAAACACCATATATTTT
V gene: TRBV9; J gene: TRBJ2-7; clone size: -; D gene: TRBD2; CDR3 protein: CASSVGTSGTYEQYF; CDR3 DNA: TGTGCCAGCAGCGTCGGGACTAGCGGGACCTACGAGCAGTACTTC
V gene: TRBV11-3; J gene: TRBJ2-2; clone size: -; D gene: -; CDR3 protein: CASSFGRADTGELFF; CDR3 DNA: TGTGCCAGCAGCTTCGGCAGGGCAGACACCGGGGAGCTGTTTTTT
V gene: TRBV5-4; J gene: TRBJ2-2; clone size: -; D gene: -; CDR3 protein: CASSLGLMGTTGELFF; CDR3 DNA: TGTGCCAGCAGCTTGGGTCTAATGGGAACCACCGGGGAGCTGTTTTTT
V gene: TRBV14; J gene: TRBJ2-3; clone size: -; D gene: TRBD2; CDR3 protein: CASSQDRGVYADTQYF; CDR3 DNA: TGTGCCAGCAGCCAAGATCGGGGGGTTTACGCAGATACGCAGTATTTT
V gene: TRBV19; J gene: TRBJ2-3; clone size: -; D gene: -; CDR3 protein: CASSVSGRTDTQYF; CDR3 DNA: TGTGCCAGTAGTGTGTCAGGGCGTACAGATACGCAGTATTTT
V gene: TRBV29-1; J gene: TRBJ2-7; clone size: -; D gene: TRBD2; CDR3 protein: CSVEGFAGGIEQYF; CDR3 DNA: TGCAGCGTTGAAGGGTTCGCGGGAGGGATCGAGCAGTACTTC
V gene: TRBV2; J gene: TRBJ2-7; clone size: -; D gene: -; CDR3 protein: CASSDGTGYEQYF; CDR3 DNA: TGTGCCAGCAGTGACGGGACGGGCTACGAGCAGTACTTC
V gene: TRBV4-3; J gene: TRBJ2-7; clone size: -; D gene: TRBD2; CDR3 protein: CASSRGGGLAGSDEQYF; CDR3 DNA: TGCGCCAGCAGCCGCGGGGGAGGACTAGCGGGATCAGACGAGCAGTACTTC
V gene: TRBV13; J gene: TRBJ2-2; clone size: -; D gene: -; CDR3 protein: CASSPNRDENTGELFF; CDR3 DNA: TGTGCCAGCAGCCCAAACAGGGACGAAAACACCGGGGAGCTGTTTTTT
V gene: TRBV5-4; J gene: TRBJ2-2; clone size: few; D gene: -; CDR3 protein: CASREGAYNTGELFF; CDR3 DNA: TGTGCCAGCAGGGAAGGAGCCTACAACACCGGGGAGCTGTTTTTT
V gene: TRBV5-1; J gene: TRBJ1-4; clone size: once; D gene: -; CDR3 protein: CASNRDGATNEKLFF; CDR3 DNA: TGCGCCAGCAACCGGGACGGTGCAACTAATGAAAAACTGTTTTTT
V gene: TRBV2; J gene: TRBJ1-1; clone size: few; D gene: -; CDR3 protein: CASSEDRQTNTEAFF; CDR3 DNA: TGTGCCAGCAGTGAAGATCGACAGACGAACACTGAAGCTTTCTTT
V gene: TRBV5-1; J gene: TRBJ1-2; clone size: -; D gene: -; CDR3 protein: CASSHDGANYGYTF; CDR3 DNA: TGCGCCAGCAGCCACGACGGAGCTAACTATGGCTACACCTTC
V gene: TRBV5-1; J gene: TRBJ2-1; clone size: -; D gene: TRBD2; CDR3 protein: CASSLGLAGGDEQFF; CDR3 DNA: TGCGCCAGCAGCTTAGGACTAGCGGGAGGTGATGAGCAGTTCTTC
V gene: TRBV29-1; J gene: TRBJ2-3; clone size: -; D gene: -; CDR3 protein: CSVEQGGGTDTQYF; CDR3 DNA: TGCAGCGTTGAACAGGGGGGGGGCACAGATACGCAGTATTTT
V gene: TRBV5-1; J gene: TRBJ2-2; clone size: few; D gene: TRBD2; CDR3 protein: CASGRGIGYGELFF; CDR3 DNA: TGCGCCAGCGGGCGGGGGATCGGATACGGGGAGCTGTTTTTT
V gene: TRBV11-3; J gene: TRBJ2-1; clone size: once; D gene: -; CDR3 protein: CASSLVQISEQFF; CDR3 DNA: TGTGCCAGCAGCTTAGTACAGATTTCCGAGCAGTTCTTC
V gene: TRBV19; J gene: TRBJ2-3; clone size: -; D gene: TRBD2; CDR3 protein: CASKIAGTQYF; CDR3 DNA: TGTGCCAGTAAGATAGCGGGGACGCAGTATTTT
V gene: TRBV9; J gene: TRBJ2-2; clone size: few; D gene: -; CDR3 protein: CASSRMRGELFF; CDR3 DNA: TGTGCCAGCAGCCGGATGAGGGGGGAGCTGTTTTTT
V gene: TRBV27; J gene: TRBJ1-1; clone size: -; D gene: -; CDR3 protein: CASSTPDRWNTEAFF; CDR3 DNA: TGTGCCAGCAGTACTCCCGACAGATGGAACACTGAAGCTTTCTTT